The TCR beta chain described here comes from a study of T-cell reconstitution after alpha-beta-depleted transplantation in children. Study-wide results and caveats: Alpha-beta T cells about two months after transplant reportedly derived from several hundred expanded graft clones. Fresh T-cell production supplied most of the T-cell counts and diversity seen one year after transplant. Recipient T cells and thymic progenitors that survived were the source of the high TCRbeta diversity seen at day 60 in some patients.

Germline lookup yields CDR1 DFQATT and CDR2 SNEGSKA (reference sequence). Trimming pared 4 bases from V and 1 base from J, leaving 5 bases between. CDR3 length: 12 residues. The TCRbeta library incorporated unique molecular identifiers. In TCRdb, the PCR reads were re-called with MiXCR into one record per CDR3 protein. The profile shows around 200,000 distinct CDR3 sequences, 11% of them singletons. This clonotype showed up many times. Its specificity is not known. The sequence derives from a child younger than two with acute myeloid leukemia, due to receive a stem cell transplant. This chain connects TRBV20-1 to TRBJ1-5; D unresolved. This specimen was PBMCs, taken before TCRalphabeta/CD19-depleted stem cell transplant. The CDR3 DNA is TGCAGTGCTACGGGGAGCAATCAGCCCCAGCATTTT. It encodes CSATGSNQPQHF.